The entry below describes one T cell receptor beta chain. This record comes from a study of blood T cell repertoires in COVID-19. Study-wide context: The United States, Italy and Spain supplied acute and convalescent COVID-19 samples. From T cells, B-cell-depleted T cells, or PBMCs came the material, which was cDNA or gDNA.

Under the authors' procedure: Nucleated cell counts were estimated from reference gene primer amplification. The data were produced by immunoSEQ multiplex PCR, yet TCRdb's version contains in-frame clones alone and is incomplete. Clonal size and the V and J genes are those of that table, whereas D and trimming came from the DNA. This table has more than 200,000 clones, around 89% appearing once. A Seattle source enrolled patients during active infection and followed them longitudinally. Between the trimmed V and J ends, which lost 7 bases and 1 base, there was a span of 17 bases. The CDR3 length is 16 residues. Germline V lookup: CDR1 SEHNR, CDR2 FQNEAQ (reference sequence).

The TCR sequence derives from a woman between 25 and 40 years old with COVID-19, enrolled during active disease. The V gene is TRBV7-9, the J gene TRBJ2-1; perhaps TRBD2 as D (5 bases). Sequenced sample: peripheral blood. In nucleotides, the CDR3 is TGTGCCAGCACCACTGCGGCGGGCAGTTCCTACAATGAGCAGTTCTTC. Translation gives CASTTAAGSSYNEQFF.